These 21 T cell receptor beta chains were all obtained from the same sample, sequenced in a study of neurological immune-mediated disorders. TCRdb independently ran MiXCR on the 5' RACE reads; one entry per CDR3 protein. The profile shows about 19,000 distinct CDR3 sequences, less than 3.5% of them singletons. Sequenced sample: PBMCs. These receptors originate from a woman younger than 30 with multiple sclerosis.

This clonotype was observed many times. The chain has TRBV2 and TRBJ2-4, with a possible D match to TRBD1 (6 bases). The CDR3 covers 11 residues. Deletions cut 7 bases from V and 10 bases from J, with 11 bases between. CDR1 and CDR2 from the germline V gene are SNHLY and FYNNEI. This chain's CDR3 is CASTNTGIQYF. CDR3 nucleotide sequence: TGTGCCAGCACCAATACAGGGATTCAGTACTTC.

This clonotype was found many times. The CDR3, as DNA: TGTGCCATCAGTGATTCGCTGCCGGGCGACGAGCAGTACTTC. It yields the protein CAISDSLPGDEQYF. The rearrangement joins TRBV10-3 to TRBJ2-7; D call uncertain. The CDR3 is made up of 14 amino acids. Germline V gene lookup returns CDR1 ENHRY and CDR2 SYGVKD. V dropped 3 bases and J dropped 5 bases, with 14 bases sitting between them.

This clonotype was observed many times. This chain uses TRBV20-1 with TRBJ2-7; 9 bases are shared with TRBD2. CDR3 length: 13 residues. Germline V gene sequence: CDR1 DFQATT, CDR2 SNEGSKA (reference sequence). Unmatched junction bases numbered 3, after V lost 6 bases and J lost 0 bases. CDR3 sequence reads: CSAQREDSYEQYV. CDR3 sequence (DNA): TGCAGTGCCCAGCGGGAGGACTCCTACGAGCAGTACGTC.

This clonotype was seen repeatedly, ten times or more. The genes are TRBV4-1 and TRBJ1-5, with TRBD1 identical over 8 bases. The CDR3 extends over 14 amino acids. Germline-derived CDR1 and CDR2 are MGHRA and YSYEKL. Trimming removed 4 bases from V and 5 bases from J; junction bases left unmatched: 4. The CDR3 region is CASSPGQGDQPQHF. The CDR3 coding sequence is TGCGCCAGCAGCCCTGGACAGGGCGATCAGCCCCAGCATTTT.

This clonotype was picked up many times. This chain uses TRBV2 with TRBJ2-1; 7 bases fit TRBD1. V trimming: 6 bases; J trimming: 4 bases; junction bases outside the gene matches: 9. CDR1 is SNHLY and CDR2 is FYNNEI in the germline V gene. The CDR3 is made up of 15 amino acids. The DNA of the CDR3 is TGTGCCAGCAGCCAACAGGGGCCGGAGTACAATGAGCAGTTCTTC. This encodes CASSQQGPEYNEQFF.

This clonotype was seen repeatedly, ten times or more. A junction end diverges from the germline sequence, so it may reflect a read error. The chain couples TRBV7-7 to TRBJ2-1, with TRBD2 matching 8 bases. CDR3 length equals 15 residues. The germline gives CDR1 SSHAT, CDR2 FNYEAQ (reference sequence). This chain's CDR3 is CASSFTSGPYNEQFF. CDR3 DNA: TGTGCTAGCAGCTTCACTAGCGGCCCTTACAATGAGCAGTTCTTC.

This clonotype has just a few counts. This chain joins TRBV20-1 and TRBJ1-4; D unresolved. The V and J ends lost 3 bases and 0 bases respectively, with 8 bases between them. The CDR3 has 14 amino acids. Germline assignment: CDR1 DFQATT and CDR2 SNEGSKA (reference sequence). The CDR3 loop reads CSARSGTTNEKLFF. The DNA for the CDR3 is TGCAGTGCTAGGAGCGGGACAACTAATGAAAAACTGTTTTTT.

This clonotype was observed at least ten times. The gene calls are TRBV6-2 or TRBV6-3 and TRBJ2-1; D gene ambiguous. This CDR3 has 12 residues. CDR1 is MNHEY, CDR2 SVGEGT, per germline. V lost 8 bases to trimming and J lost 7 bases, with 12 bases between them. This CDR3 is CASCHGWNEQFF. In DNA, the CDR3 is TGTGCCAGCTGCCATGGGTGGAATGAGCAGTTCTTC.

This clonotype was counted at least ten times. The chain couples TRBV6-5 to TRBJ1-1, with unresolved D. The germline V gene has CDR1 MNHEY and CDR2 SVGAGI. The CDR3 sequence is 13 residues long. V was cut by 6 bases and J by 10 bases, with 18 bases left in between. The CDR3 loop is CASRQPGTLSAFF. The CDR3 DNA is TGTGCCAGCAGGCAGCCGGGCACTTTGTCAGCTTTCTTT.

This clonotype was seen ten or more times. V is TRBV11-1 and J is TRBJ2-3; D may be TRBD2 (5 bases). Trimming stripped 4 bases from V and 2 bases from J, with 19 bases between. The CDR3 length is 17 residues. CDR1 SGHAT and CDR2 FQDESV come from the germline V gene (reference sequence). The CDR3 spells CASSSLLGGGYTDTQYF. DNA for the CDR3: TGTGCCAGCAGCTCCCTTTTGGGCGGAGGATACACAGATACGCAGTATTTT.

This clonotype was counted at least ten times. The rearrangement uses TRBV7-6 and TRBJ1-4; D ambiguous. Deletions cut 5 bases from V and 4 bases from J, with 14 bases between. The V gene's germline CDR1 is SGHVS and CDR2 FNYEAQ. The CDR3 consists of 15 residues. The CDR3 here is CASSARIADNEKLFF. CDR3 coding DNA: TGTGCCAGCAGCGCACGGATCGCTGATAATGAAAAACTGTTTTTT.

This clonotype has a count of ten or more. This rearrangement joins TRBV28 to TRBJ2-7; D is unclear. Germline CDR1 and CDR2: MDHEN and SYDVKM. This CDR3 spans 13 amino acids. Deletions cut 8 bases from V and 5 bases from J, with 16 bases between. For the CDR3, the DNA is TGTGCCAGCCGGACGTTGGGATCAAACGAGCAGTACTTC. It specifies CASRTLGSNEQYF.

This clonotype was recorded many times. V is TRBV5-1 and J is TRBJ1-4; 9 nucleotides line up with TRBD1. Germline V lookup: CDR1 SGHRS, CDR2 YFSETQ. The J segment lost 5 bases and the V segment lost 4 bases, leaving 12 bases of the junction unmatched. This CDR3 comprises 17 residues. The CDR3 DNA follows: TGCGCCAGCAGCCCGACGGGGCTGGGACAGGGAAATGAAAAACTGTTTTTT. The encoded protein is CASSPTGLGQGNEKLFF.

This clonotype turned up a few times. The chain uses TRBV7-2 and TRBJ2-7; a possible D gene is TRBD2 (6 bases). CDR3 length equals 15 residues. CDR1 and CDR2 (germline): SGHTA, FQGNSA. V was cut by 5 bases and J by 2 bases, with 16 bases left in between. CDR3 coding DNA: TGTGCCAGCAGCCCGGCCGGGGGTCAACCCTACGAGCAGTACTTC. Protein product: CASSPAGGQPYEQYF.

This clonotype was detected ten times or more. The chain uses TRBV7-2 and TRBJ1-1; D not resolved. Germline assignment: CDR1 SGHTA and CDR2 FQGNSA. With 3 bases removed from V and 1 base from J, the gap between germline ends came to 18 bases. There are 17 residues in the CDR3. The CDR3 protein is CASSFTNRGAANTEAFF. Written as DNA, the CDR3 is TGTGCCAGCAGCTTTACCAACAGAGGCGCGGCGAACACTGAAGCTTTCTTT.

The chain joins TRBV6-6 to TRBJ2-1; D could derive from TRBD1 or TRBD2 (5 bases each). The CDR3 sequence is 16 residues long. Trimming took 2 bases from V and 2 from J, leaving 13 bases between them. Germline V lookup: CDR1 MNHNY, CDR2 SVGAGI (reference sequence). The CDR3 DNA reads TGTGCCAGCAGTTACCGGGGACGGATGCCCTACAATGAGCAGTTCTTC. Encoded protein: CASSYRGRMPYNEQFF.

By share, this clonotype ranks as medium-sized. The chain links TRBV5-1 to TRBJ2-7; 8 nucleotides match TRBD2. In germline, CDR1 is SGHRS, CDR2 YFSETQ. This CDR3 has 14 amino acids. The V gene end was trimmed by 0 bases and the J gene end by 2 bases; junction bases not matched to a gene: 1. CDR3 sequence (DNA): TGCGCCAGCAGCTTGGCAGCGGGGGCCTACGAGCAGTACTTC. Translation: CASSLAAGAYEQYF.

The sample holds many counts of this clonotype. The gene calls are TRBV20-1 and TRBJ2-5, with 7 bases matching TRBD2. V lost 3 bases to trimming and J lost 3 bases; unmatched junction nucleotides: 7. The CDR3 has 14 residues. Looked up from germline, CDR1 is DFQATT and CDR2 is SNEGSKA (reference sequence). Here the CDR3 reads CSASDLRGKETQYF. The CDR3 bases are TGCAGTGCTAGTGATTTGCGGGGGAAAGAGACCCAGTACTTC.

This clonotype was seen at least ten times. The junction departs from germline at one end; a sequencing error may be responsible. The chain combines TRBV7-7 with TRBJ2-5; D may be TRBD1 (6 bases). The CDR3 covers 18 residues. Germline assignment: CDR1 SSHAT and CDR2 FNYEAQ (reference sequence). CDR3 sequence reads: CASSLATIRGSPKETQYF. CDR3 DNA: TGTGCTAGCAGCTTAGCGACCATCAGGGGCAGCCCAAAAGAGACCCAGTACTTC.

This clonotype was seen ten or more times. The chain joins TRBV10-3 to TRBJ1-2; D gene ambiguous. The V gene lost 6 bases and the J gene lost 0 bases, with 5 bases spanning the gap. This CDR3 spans 12 amino acids. The germline CDR1 and CDR2 sequences are ENHRY and SYGVKD. The DNA of the CDR3 is TGTGCCATCAGGGACTCTAACTATGGCTACACCTTC. As protein: CAIRDSNYGYTF.

This clonotype was found many times. This chain uses TRBV3-1 with TRBJ2-3, with D possibly called TRBD1 or TRBD2 (5 bases each). Germline CDR1 LGHDT, CDR2 YNNKEL (reference sequence). The CDR3 length is 16 residues. V was trimmed by 4 bases and J by 2 bases, leaving 16 bases between them. CDR3 amino acids: CASSPLGPGTTDTQYF. In DNA form, the CDR3 reads TGTGCCAGCAGCCCCCTAGGGCCAGGGACCACAGATACGCAGTATTTT.